These T cell receptor beta chains were read from a single sample in a study of control samples from healthy donors and cancer patients. Clones were read by immunoSEQ multiplex PCR, and TCRdb kept only the in-frame ones, dropping some. The sample includes around 93,000 clones, 88% of them seen just once. The sample taken for sequencing was blood. The receptors were gathered from a man in his thirties or forties in good health. CDR3s include the opening cysteine and the closing phenylalanine or tryptophan. The D gene is left open where the match is weak. Clone size is given for some rows only: seen once, a few or many times, or a class if the clone is expanded.

>TRBJ2-7|NA|TRBV7-2|NA
TGTGCCAGCAGCTTATTGGCAGGGTATTCCTACGAGCAGTACTTC
CASSLLAGYSYEQYF
>TRBJ1-3|NA|TRBV5-4|NA
TGTGCCAGCAGCGAGGGGAGCTCTGGAAACACCATATATTTT
CASSEGSSGNTIYF
>TRBJ2-3|NA|TRBV10-3|NA
TGTGCCATCAGTGTGACGGATTCAGATACGCAGTATTTT
CAISVTDSDTQYF
>TRBJ1-1|TRBD1|TRBV19|NA
TGTGCCAGTAGTTCTGGACAGGGGAACACTGAAGCTTTCTTT
CASSSGQGNTEAFF
>TRBJ1-5|NA|TRBV4-2|NA
TGTGCCAGCAGCCAAACCCACGGGACACCAAATCAGCCCCAGCATTTT
CASSQTHGTPNQPQHF
>TRBJ2-7|TRBD2|TRBV14|NA
TGTGCCAGCAGCCTGCATAGCGGGAGGCTCGAGCAGTACTTC
CASSLHSGRLEQYF
>TRBJ2-2|NA|TRBV9|NA
TGTGCCAGCAGCCTCCAGGTGACGACCGGGGAGCTGTTTTTT
CASSLQVTTGELFF
>TRBJ2-1|NA|TRBV3-1/TRBV3-2|few
TGTGCCAGCAGCCAAGATCGGGTAGCGGATTACAATGAGCAGTTCTTC
CASSQDRVADYNEQFF
>TRBJ2-7|TRBD2|TRBV11-3|once
TGTGCCAGCAGCCCAGACCTTGGCGGGAGTAGAAACGAGCAGTACTTC
CASSPDLGGSRNEQYF
>TRBJ2-2|TRBD2|TRBV5-1|NA
TGCGCCAGCAGCTTCAAACTAGCGGGATTACATGTGGAGCTGTTTTTT
CASSFKLAGLHVELFF
>TRBJ2-7|NA|TRBV6-5|few
TGTGCCAGCAGTTACTCGAAGTGGGGTGGCCACGAGCAGTACTTC
CASSYSKWGGHEQYF
>TRBJ1-4|NA|TRBV11-2|NA
TGTGCCAGCAGCTTAGGTTGGGGCAATAAACTGTTTTTT
CASSLGWGNKLFF
>TRBJ1-2|NA|TRBV28|NA
TGTGCCAGCAGACTGGGGGGCTACACCTTC
CASRLGGYTF
>TRBJ2-3|TRBD2|TRBV27|NA
TGTGCCAGCAGTAGGAGCGGGAGGGCCACAGATACGCAGTATTTT
CASSRSGRATDTQYF
>TRBJ2-2|NA|TRBV27|NA
TGTGCCAGCAGTCGCGGAGGGGTCGGGGAGCTGTTTTTT
CASSRGGVGELFF
>TRBJ2-7|NA|TRBV27|NA
TGTGCCAGCAGTTTATCGCCCGGATTTGATTGGGCCTACGAGCAGTACTTC
CASSLSPGFDWAYEQYF
>TRBJ2-1|TRBD1|TRBV7-2|NA
TGTGCCAGCAGTCGACAGGGGGCGACTAACGAGTTCTTC
CASSRQGATNEFF
>TRBJ1-2|NA|TRBV5-6|NA
TGTGCCAGCAGCTTTGGGTCGGGGGATGGCTACACCTTC
CASSFGSGDGYTF
>TRBJ1-6|TRBD1|TRBV3-1/TRBV3-2|once
TGTGCCAGCAGCCAAGATACAGGGGGAAGTTCACCCCTCCACTTT
CASSQDTGGSSPLHF
>TRBJ2-7|NA|TRBV19|NA
TGTGCCAGTAGTATCAGGCAGGGGTCCTACGAGCAGTACTTC
CASSIRQGSYEQYF
>TRBJ2-5|NA|TRBV28|NA
TGTGCCAGCAGACCGGGAGCAGGCGGGGAAGAGACCCAGTACTTC
CASRPGAGGEETQYF
>TRBJ1-6|TRBD1|TRBV11-2|NA
TGTGCCAGCAGCTTATCCCCGACAGGGGGTGATTCACCCCTCCACTTT
CASSLSPTGGDSPLHF
>TRBJ2-7|NA|TRBV18|NA
TGTGCCAGCTCACCCCCCGGGACCCCCTCCTACGAGCAGTACTTC
CASSPPGTPSYEQYF
>TRBJ1-5|NA|TRBV23-1|few
TGCGCCAGCAGTCACCTTCGGGTGGACAAGACCAACAATCAGCCCCAGCATTTT
CASSHLRVDKTNNQPQHF
>TRBJ2-1|NA|TRBV11-1|NA
TGTGCCAGCAGCTTAGCAGGTTCGGGGAATGAGCAGTTCTTC
CASSLAGSGNEQFF
>TRBJ1-6|NA|TRBV6-1|NA
TGTGCCAGCAGTGAAGCGGGTGCGGGGTTCGGTTCACCCCTCCACTTT
CASSEAGAGFGSPLHF
>TRBJ2-7|TRBD2|TRBV7-3|NA
TGTGCCAGCTCTAGGACTAGCGGCAACGAGCAGTACTTC
CASSRTSGNEQYF
>TRBJ2-7|TRBD2|TRBV2|NA
TGTGCCAGCAGTGAGGGGACTAGCGGGAGCTACGAGCAGTACTTC
CASSEGTSGSYEQYF